Shown below are 27 T cell receptor beta chains from a single sample sequenced in a study of identical twins. TCRdb recomputed calls from the 5' RACE reads with MiXCR, one row per CDR3 protein. The table lists roughly 250,000 distinct CDR3 sequences, 6% to 8.5% of them singletons, with around 5% in the top ten. Another study also made use of these data, one on yellow fever vaccine responses in identical twins.

Sequenced: CD8+ T cells sorted from blood. These receptors were taken from a woman between 18 and 30 years old in good health.

This clonotype was seen ten or more times. The rearrangement joins TRBV4-1 to TRBJ1-1, with a weak D call TRBD1 (6 bases). With 0 bases removed from V and 1 base from J, the gap between germline ends came to 15 bases. Germline loops: CDR1 MGHRA, CDR2 YSYEKL. The CDR3 length is 17 residues. This CDR3 reads CASSQDGHGQPNTEAFF. Written as DNA, the CDR3 is TGCGCCAGCAGCCAAGATGGTCACGGACAGCCGAACACTGAAGCTTTCTTT.

This clonotype showed up just a few times. The CDR3 sequence: CASSLLGDTNQPQHF. CDR3 DNA sequence: TGTGCCAGCAGTTTACTCGGGGACACTAATCAGCCCCAGCATTTT. V and J are TRBV28 and TRBJ1-5, with D possibly TRBD1 on 6 matching bases. V lost 2 bases and J lost 4, with 12 bases in between. Germline V gives CDR1 MDHEN, CDR2 SYDVKM. The CDR3 totals 15 residues. Using reference TRBV28 and TRBJ1-5 for the parts outside the CDR3, the full variable domain is DVKVTQSSRYLVKRTGEKVFLECVQDMDHENMFWYRQDPGLGLRLIYFSYDVKMKEKGDIPEGYSVSREKKERFSLILESASTNQTSMYLCASSLLGDTNQPQHFGDGTRLSIL.

This clonotype was seen ten or more times. The rearrangement links TRBV29-1 to TRBJ2-1; no clear D gene. V was pared by 4 bases and J by 5 bases, with 6 bases between. The CDR3 has 11 residues. Per germline, CDR1 SQVTM and CDR2 ANQGSEA. In nucleotides, the CDR3 is TGCAGCGTTGCGGTCAACAATGAGCAGTTCTTC. The encoded protein is CSVAVNNEQFF.

The V gene is TRBV7-6, the J gene TRBJ2-1, with TRBD1 matching 7 bases. Germline V gene sequence: CDR1 SGHVS, CDR2 FNYEAQ. J was trimmed by 6 bases and V by 2 bases; bases with no gene match: 13. This CDR3 has 17 residues. CDR3 coding DNA: TGTGCCAGCAGCTTAAGCTCTCAGGGGGAGCTGGGCAATGAGCAGTTCTTC. This encodes CASSLSSQGELGNEQFF. The whole variable domain, filled in from reference TRBV7-6 and TRBJ2-1, reads GAGVSQSPRYKVTKRGQDVALRCDPISGHVSLYWYRQALGQGPEFLTYFNYEAQQDKSGLPNDRFSAERPEGSISTLTIQRTEQRDSAMYRCASSLSSQGELGNEQFFGPGTRLTVL.

This clonotype occurred many times. The chain has TRBV10-2 and TRBJ2-2; D is uncertain. The V and J ends lost 7 bases and 6 bases respectively, with 3 bases between them. CDR1 and CDR2 from the germline V gene are WSHSY and SAAADI. The CDR3 covers 10 residues. CDR3 loop: CASMAGELFF. In DNA form, the CDR3 reads TGCGCCAGCATGGCCGGGGAGCTGTTTTTT.

The rearrangement uses TRBV7-9 and TRBJ1-5, with unresolved D. CDR3 length equals 13 residues. The V gene lost 3 bases and the J gene lost 4 bases, with 7 bases spanning the gap. CDR1 is SEHNR, CDR2 FQNEAQ, per germline (reference sequence). The CDR3 DNA is TGTGCCAGCAGCTTCGGAGAAAATCAGCCCCAGCATTTT. It yields the protein CASSFGENQPQHF.

This clonotype was seen many times. V is TRBV7-9 and J is TRBJ2-7; D perhaps matches TRBD1 (5 bases). This CDR3 is 14 amino acids long. Germline CDR1 reads SEHNR; CDR2 reads FQNEAQ (reference sequence). V was clipped by 4 bases and J by 2 bases, with 12 bases between them. The CDR3 region has the DNA TGTGCCAGCAGCTCACCACAGGAGCCCTACGAGCAGTACTTC. The encoded protein is CASSSPQEPYEQYF.

The V call is TRBV11-1, the J call TRBJ2-3; 10 nucleotides agree with TRBD1. This CDR3 is built from 18 residues. V shed 7 bases and J 0 bases; nucleotides not matched to a gene: 13. The germline V gene has CDR1 SGHAT and CDR2 FQDESV (reference sequence). As DNA, the CDR3 is TGTGCCAGCACTGACTGGGACAGGGGCAAGACTAGCACAGATACGCAGTATTTT. Translating gives CASTDWDRGKTSTDTQYF.

This clonotype was seen a few times. This rearrangement joins TRBV4-2 to TRBJ2-5; 10 nucleotides line up with TRBD2. Germline V lookup: CDR1 LGHNA, CDR2 YNFKEQ. CDR3 size: 16 residues. The V and J ends lost 0 bases and 2 bases, in that order; junction bases with no gene match: 3. The CDR3, as DNA: TGTGCCAGCAGCCAAGAAGCTAGCGGGGGACAAGAGACCCAGTACTTC. Residues: CASSQEASGGQETQYF.

The rearrangement joins TRBV5-1 to TRBJ2-7; D might be TRBD1 or TRBD2, each matching 6 bases. The CDR3 contains 16 residues. Trimming pared 6 bases from V and 6 bases from J, leaving 25 bases between. The germline gives CDR1 SGHRS, CDR2 YFSETQ. The CDR3 coding sequence is TGCGCCAGCAAGTACGGGAAATCAGAACAGGGACTCGAGCAGTACGTC. Its protein is CASKYGKSEQGLEQYV.

The rearrangement links TRBV29-1 to TRBJ2-7; perhaps TRBD2 as D (6 bases). The CDR3 is 14 residues long. The V gene lost 7 bases and the J gene lost 0 bases, with 16 bases spanning the gap. Germline loops: CDR1 SQVTM, CDR2 ANQGSEA. DNA for the CDR3: TGCAGCGGCCAAACGGGGGATAGCTCCTACGAGCAGTACTTC. This codes for CSGQTGDSSYEQYF.

There are many counts of this clonotype. The CDR3 spells CASSLILPNEQFF. The CDR3 DNA follows: TGCGCCAGCAGCCTCATCCTTCCGAATGAGCAGTTCTTC. V usage is TRBV4-1 and J usage is TRBJ2-1; D gene unclear. Looked up from germline, CDR1 is MGHRA and CDR2 is YSYEKL. The V end lost 4 bases, the J end lost 7 bases, and 11 bases lay between the germline ends. This CDR3 comprises 13 residues.

This clonotype was observed a few times. This sequence joins TRBV28 and TRBJ2-1, with 10 positions matching TRBD2. The V and J ends lost 3 bases and 2 bases, in that order; junction bases with no gene match: 7. In germline, CDR1 is MDHEN, CDR2 SYDVKM. The CDR3 sequence is 17 residues long. DNA for the CDR3: TGTGCCAGCAGTTTGAGTTCTAGCGGGGGAGCCTACAATGAGCAGTTCTTC. Translated, it gives CASSLSSSGGAYNEQFF.

This clonotype was seen a handful of times. The junction and the germline gene differ at one end; a read error may be behind it. In DNA, the CDR3 is TGCGCCAGCAGACAAGGGAGCTTCTCTCGGACGTACGAGCAGTACTTC. Translated: CASRQGSFSRTYEQYF. The chain combines TRBV4-1 with TRBJ2-7, with D tentatively TRBD2 (5 bases). The CDR3 is made up of 16 amino acids. CDR1 is MGHRA and CDR2 is YSYEKL in the germline V gene.

The CDR3 reads CASSTLGDTGHRNSPLHF. The CDR3 region has the DNA TGTGCCAGCAGCACGCTCGGTGACACGGGACACCGAAATTCACCCCTCCACTTT. J is TRBJ1-6 and V is TRBV7-8; TRBD1 is a possible D gene (6 bases). In germline, CDR1 is SGHVS, CDR2 FQNEAQ. V was cut by 5 bases and J by 7 bases, with 24 bases left in between. The CDR3 is 18 amino acids.

The gene calls are TRBV24-1 and TRBJ2-1, with 12 bases that match TRBD1. The CDR3 has 18 residues. V lost 4 bases to trimming and J lost 4 bases; unmatched junction nucleotides: 10. Germline assignment: CDR1 KGHDR and CDR2 SFDVKD. CDR3 nucleotides: TGTGCCACCAGTGAACGGGACAGGGGGCTCGGGAAATACAATGAGCAGTTCTTC. Its translation is CATSERDRGLGKYNEQFF.

This clonotype was picked up many times. The chain employs TRBV20-1 and TRBJ2-1, with 8 bases identical to TRBD2. Germline lookup yields CDR1 DFQATT and CDR2 SNEGSKA (reference sequence). Trimming removed 2 bases from V and 3 bases from J; junction bases left unmatched: 6. This CDR3 has 15 amino acids. CDR3 DNA: TGCAGTGCTAGACCGAGCGGGAGTGGCTACAATGAGCAGTTCTTC. It specifies CSARPSGSGYNEQFF.

There are many counts of this clonotype. This sequence joins TRBV12-3 or TRBV12-4 and TRBJ1-1; weak D call: TRBD1 (5 bases). CDR3 length equals 13 residues. Trimming took 4 bases from V and 5 from J, leaving 11 bases between them. CDR3 bases: TGTGCCAGCAGTTCGGGCTGGGGGACTGAAGCTTTCTTT. It translates to CASSSGWGTEAFF.

The chain has TRBV28 and TRBJ2-5, with 11 bases that match TRBD2. This CDR3 comprises 18 residues. Trimming at V came to 5 bases and at J to 3 bases, leaving 14 bases not matched to a gene. Germline loops: CDR1 MDHEN, CDR2 SYDVKM. The CDR3 DNA follows: TGTGCCAGCAGTGGGGACAGATGGACTAGCGGGCCAAAAGAGACCCAGTACTTC. This sequence encodes CASSGDRWTSGPKETQYF.

This clonotype is medium-sized in the sample. The CDR3 coding sequence is TGCAGCGCCAAGGAGTTCTCTAACTATGGCTACACCTTC. It encodes CSAKEFSNYGYTF. The chain couples TRBV29-1 to TRBJ1-2; no definite D call. The ends were cut back, 7 bases at V and 0 bases at J, with 12 bases in the middle. CDR3 length: 13 amino acids. Per the germline V gene, CDR1 is SQVTM and CDR2 is ANQGSEA.

This clonotype was recorded many times. V usage is TRBV20-1 and J usage is TRBJ2-3; either TRBD1 or TRBD2 may supply D (7 bases each). The CDR3 extends over 15 amino acids. The V end lost 3 bases, the J end lost 5 bases, and 18 bases lay between the germline ends. The germline CDR1 and CDR2 sequences are DFQATT and SNEGSKA (reference sequence). The CDR3 DNA reads as TGCAGTGCTAGCCCCGGCAGGGGGGAGGGAGATACGCAGTATTTT. It translates to CSASPGRGEGDTQYF.

This clonotype was picked up a small number of times. This chain joins TRBV12-3 or TRBV12-4 and TRBJ1-1; TRBD1 is a possible D gene (5 bases). This CDR3 has 15 residues. V lost 5 bases to trimming and J lost 0 bases, with 13 bases between them. The CDR3 protein is CASSPPGTMNTEAFF. CDR3 DNA sequence: TGTGCCAGCAGTCCTCCGGGGACCATGAACACTGAAGCTTTCTTT.

This clonotype appeared many times. The rearrangement uses TRBV20-1 and TRBJ1-1; D is unclear. Trimming pared 0 bases from V and 8 bases from J, leaving 7 bases between. The CDR3 is 11 amino acids. CDR1 and CDR2 (germline): DFQATT, SNEGSKA (reference sequence). In nucleotides, the CDR3 is TGCAGTGCTAGAGATTACGGGGAAGCTTTCTTT. Translated, it gives CSARDYGEAFF.

The chain combines TRBV24-1 with TRBJ2-2; TRBD2 aligns across 8 bases. J gave up 7 bases and V 0 bases, and 6 bases lay outside the gene matches. Germline CDR1 and CDR2: KGHDR and SFDVKD. This CDR3 is built from 16 residues. The CDR3 DNA follows: TGTGCCACCAGTGATTTGCAAGCGGGAGAAAGCGGGGAGCTGTTTTTT. Protein sequence: CATSDLQAGESGELFF.

The chain is built from TRBV4-1 and TRBJ2-7; D ambiguous. The germline V and J ends were trimmed by 5 bases and 2 bases, with 10 bases remaining between them. The CDR3 length is 13 residues. Per the germline V gene, CDR1 is MGHRA and CDR2 is YSYEKL. The CDR3 bases are TGCGCCAGCAGCTCCCCTAGTACCTACGAGCAGTACTTC. This translates into CASSSPSTYEQYF.

The chain joins TRBV27 to TRBJ2-2; 9 bases align to TRBD1. Germline-derived CDR1 and CDR2 are MNHEY and SMNVEV (reference sequence). The CDR3 covers 14 residues. V dropped 6 bases and J dropped 8; count of bases not matched to a gene: 7. CDR3 DNA sequence: TGTGCCAGCAGCTCCGGGACAGGGTTAGGGGAGCTGTTTTTT. Amino acids: CASSSGTGLGELFF.

This rearrangement joins TRBV20-1 to TRBJ2-3; TRBD2 matches at 16 bases. Germline V gene data show CDR1 as DFQATT and CDR2 as SNEGSKA (reference sequence). Unmatched junction bases numbered 19, after V lost 2 bases and J lost 5 bases. This CDR3 spans 21 amino acids. Here the CDR3 reads CSARNPGHPGLAGGPRDTQYF. The CDR3 DNA is TGCAGTGCTAGAAATCCGGGACATCCGGGACTAGCGGGAGGGCCTAGAGATACGCAGTATTTT.